This entry concerns a single T cell receptor beta chain. This sample stems from a study of blood T cell repertoires in COVID-19. Whole-study context: Samples came from the United States, Italy and Spain, spanning acute and convalescent COVID-19. From T cells, B-cell-depleted T cells, or PBMCs came the material, which was cDNA or gDNA.

Profiled with immunoSEQ multiplex PCR; TCRdb holds only in-frame clones, not every one. The repertoire holds about 480,000 clones, with approximately 88% as singletons. Individuals drawn from approximately 26 US areas were roughly 18 to 95 years old. Grouping used clinical history reported by participants in a survey and questionnaire. Per the germline V gene, CDR1 is SGHNT and CDR2 is YENEEA. V dropped 1 base and J dropped 4 bases, with 7 bases sitting between them. The CDR3 runs to 13 residues. V and J are TRBV11-3 and TRBJ1-1; maybe TRBD1 (5 bases). The sequencing input was PBMCs or T cells enriched from blood (not recorded which). This TCR was recovered from a woman between 40 and 55 years old who had recovered from COVID-19. The CDR3 reads CASSLAQGTEAFF. The CDR3 DNA is TGTGCCAGCAGCTTAGCCCAGGGCACTGAAGCTTTCTTT.